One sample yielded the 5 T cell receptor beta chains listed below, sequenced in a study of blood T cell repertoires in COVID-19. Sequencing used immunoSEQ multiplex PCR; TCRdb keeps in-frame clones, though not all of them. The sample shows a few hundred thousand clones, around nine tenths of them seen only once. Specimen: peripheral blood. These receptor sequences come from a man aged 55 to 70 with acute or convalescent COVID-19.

CDR3: CAWVDYYEQYF. CDR3 bases: TGTGCCTGGGTGGACTACTACGAGCAGTACTTC. The chain has TRBV30 and TRBJ2-7, with D perhaps matching TRBD2 (6 bases). CDR1 GTSNPN and CDR2 SVGIG come from the germline V gene (reference sequence). V lost 5 bases and J 3 bases, leaving 8 bases between the germline ends. The CDR3 is made up of 11 amino acids.

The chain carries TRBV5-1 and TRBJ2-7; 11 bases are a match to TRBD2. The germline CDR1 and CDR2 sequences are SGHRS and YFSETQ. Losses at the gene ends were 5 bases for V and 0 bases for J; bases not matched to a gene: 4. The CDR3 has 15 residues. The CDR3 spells CASRTTSGSSYEQYF. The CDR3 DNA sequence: TGCGCCAGCAGAACCACTAGCGGGAGCTCCTACGAGCAGTACTTC.

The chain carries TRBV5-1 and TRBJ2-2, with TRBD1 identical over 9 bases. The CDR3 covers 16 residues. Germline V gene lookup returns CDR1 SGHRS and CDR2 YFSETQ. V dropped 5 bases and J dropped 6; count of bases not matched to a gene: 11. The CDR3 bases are TGCGCCAGCAGTAGCCTGGGACAGGGCAATGCCGGGGAGCTGTTTTTT. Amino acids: CASSSLGQGNAGELFF.

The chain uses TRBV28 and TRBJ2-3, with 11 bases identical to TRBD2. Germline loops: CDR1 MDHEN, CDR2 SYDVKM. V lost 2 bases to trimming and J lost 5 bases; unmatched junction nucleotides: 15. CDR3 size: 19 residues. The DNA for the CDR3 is TGTGCCAGCAGTTTAATAGCGGGGGGGCGAGCATTGTGGAGAGATACGCAGTATTTT. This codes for CASSLIAGGRALWRDTQYF.

The CDR3 spells CASSPDRGGAGANVLTF. CDR3 DNA: TGTGCCAGCAGCCCGGACAGGGGCGGGGCTGGGGCCAACGTCCTGACTTTC. The chain joins TRBV5-6 to TRBJ2-6; 9 bases agree with TRBD1. The ends lost 4 bases at V and 2 bases at J; junction bases unmatched: 7. Germline loops: CDR1 SGHDT, CDR2 YYEEEE. CDR3 length: 17 amino acids.